This TCR beta chain is drawn from a study of CD4+ T cells in melanoma. The repertoire was sequenced with immunoSEQ multiplex PCR; TCRdb's copy has only in-frame clones and lacks some. The sample carries about 140,000 clones, approximately 91% recorded once. The V gene's germline CDR1 is MDHEN and CDR2 SYDVKM. The CDR3 covers 13 residues. Trimming took off 2 bases at V and 2 bases at J, with 6 bases between the two ends. This chain uses TRBV28 with TRBJ1-2; D is unresolved. This clonotype originated in a human donor with melanoma. CDR3 residues: CASSLPGNYGYTF. The CDR3 DNA sequence: TGTGCCAGCAGTTTACCGGGGAACTATGGCTACACCTTC.